The next 22 T cell receptor beta chains were all read from a single sample in a study of cytomegalovirus exposure and HLA in healthy donors. A multiplex PCR was run with 60 Vbeta primers and 13 Jbeta primers. Generated by immunoSEQ multiplex PCR, the TCRdb table keeps only in-frame clones and is missing some. The sample records fewer than 120,000 clones, 65% to 85% being singletons. The sample taken for sequencing was PBMCs. The receptor set was obtained from a man aged 25-45 years in good health and CMV-seropositive.

The chain is built from TRBV28 and TRBJ1-5; TRBD1 is a possible D gene (5 bases). V lost 5 bases, J lost 2 bases, and 19 bases lay in between. Germline loops: CDR1 MDHEN, CDR2 SYDVKM. This CDR3 has 17 residues. The DNA for the CDR3 is TGTGCCAGCAGTCCCTGGACACTTTACCTGGGCAATCAGCCCCAGCATTTT. Protein product: CASSPWTLYLGNQPQHF.

This clone appeared a few times. This chain connects TRBV2 to TRBJ1-4, with D tentatively TRBD1 (6 bases). This CDR3 region has 17 residues. Deletions cut 1 base from V and 4 bases from J, with 16 bases between. The germline V gene encodes CDR1 SNHLY and CDR2 FYNNEI. CDR3 bases: TGTGCCAGCAGTGAAGTCACAGGGAGGGGGTTTAATGAAAAACTGTTTTTT. Amino acid sequence: CASSEVTGRGFNEKLFF.

The V and J genes are TRBV2 and TRBJ2-1; 7 nucleotides match TRBD1. V was clipped by 8 bases and J by 6 bases; unmatched bases: 10. Germline CDR1 and CDR2: SNHLY and FYNNEI. The CDR3 is 14 amino acids. The CDR3 sequence: CASRTGFAGNEQFF. The CDR3 region has the DNA TGTGCCAGCCGGACAGGTTTTGCGGGCAATGAGCAGTTCTTC.

This clone was counted a few times. The rearrangement joins TRBV4-3 to TRBJ2-2, with 10 bases lining up with TRBD1. This CDR3 has 16 amino acids. Germline loops: CDR1 LGHNA, CDR2 YSLEER. Trimming removed 4 bases from V and 5 bases from J; junction bases left unmatched: 7. The DNA of the CDR3 is TGCGCCAGCAGCCCCCGGACAGGGGGAATAACCGGGGAGCTGTTTTTT. Translating gives CASSPRTGGITGELFF.

The J gene is TRBJ1-5, the V gene TRBV25-1, with D perhaps TRBD1 (5 bases). CDR1 and CDR2 from the germline V gene are MGHDK and SYGVNS. V was pared by 6 bases and J by 4 bases, with 16 bases between. This CDR3 spans 15 amino acids. This chain's CDR3 is CASSPGEILNQPQHF. The CDR3 nucleotides read TGTGCCAGCAGCCCGGGGGAGATATTAAATCAGCCCCAGCATTTT.

V is TRBV7-2 and J is TRBJ2-1, with D unclear. Germline values: CDR1 SGHTA, CDR2 FQGNSA. V shed 2 bases and J shed 0 bases, with 8 bases lying between them. The CDR3 is 15 amino acids. The CDR3 loop reads CASSLYPSSYNEQFF. CDR3 in DNA: TGTGCCAGCAGCTTATACCCGAGCTCCTACAATGAGCAGTTCTTC.

The J gene is TRBJ1-1, the V gene TRBV5-1; 9 bases are a match to TRBD1. Germline CDR1 SGHRS, CDR2 YFSETQ. CDR3 size: 15 residues. J gave up 4 bases and V 0 bases, and 4 bases lay outside the gene matches. The CDR3, as DNA: TGCGCCAGCAGCTTGGGGGACAGGGACGGCACTGAAGCTTTCTTT. Its protein product is CASSLGDRDGTEAFF.

The rearrangement joins TRBV29-1 to TRBJ1-1; 7 bases map to TRBD1. The V segment lost 6 bases and the J segment 3 bases; nucleotides outside the gene matches: 10. The CDR3 totals 14 residues. Per germline, CDR1 SQVTM and CDR2 ANQGSEA. CDR3 protein: CSVDRAGVDTEAFF. In DNA, the CDR3 is TGCAGCGTCGACAGGGCAGGCGTGGACACTGAAGCTTTCTTT.

The CDR3 nucleotides are TGCGCCAGCAGGGGCAAGGACAACCAAGAGACCCAGTACTTC. Its translation: CASRGKDNQETQYF. The chain recombines TRBV5-1 with TRBJ2-5; possibly TRBD1 for D (5 bases). This CDR3 has 14 amino acids. Germline assignment: CDR1 SGHRS and CDR2 YFSETQ. The V gene lost 5 bases and the J gene lost 0 bases, with 11 bases spanning the gap.

The V and J genes are TRBV7-9 and TRBJ2-3, with D tentatively TRBD1 (5 bases). Looked up from germline, CDR1 is SEHNR and CDR2 is FQNEAQ (reference sequence). This CDR3 region has 17 residues. V lost 1 base and J 6 bases, leaving 20 bases between the germline ends. The CDR3 is CASSLVVGRRGSDTQYF. The DNA of the CDR3 is TGTGCCAGCAGCTTAGTGGTCGGGCGTAGGGGCTCCGATACGCAGTATTTT.

The V call is TRBV18, the J call TRBJ1-3; a possible D gene is TRBD1 (6 bases). This CDR3 comprises 17 residues. V lost 1 base and J 0 bases, leaving 13 bases between the germline ends. Germline V gene lookup returns CDR1 KGHSH and CDR2 LQKENI. CDR3 in DNA: TGTGCCAGCTCACCACGGACCGGGACAAACTCTGGAAACACCATATATTTT. This gives the protein CASSPRTGTNSGNTIYF.

The chain recombines TRBV9 with TRBJ2-3; possibly TRBD1 for D (5 bases). Germline V gene sequence: CDR1 SGDLS, CDR2 YYNGEE. The CDR3 sequence is 14 residues long. Trimming shortened V by 0 bases and J by 3 bases, and 8 bases separated the two germline ends. The CDR3 region is CASSVGAGTDTQYF. CDR3 sequence (DNA): TGTGCCAGCAGCGTAGGGGCAGGGACAGATACGCAGTATTTT.

V gene TRBV7-9 combines with J gene TRBJ2-3; a weak D match, TRBD2 (5 bases). Trimming removed 2 bases at V and 0 bases at J, with 9 bases between. From germline, CDR1 is SEHNR and CDR2 FQNEAQ (reference sequence). This CDR3 is 15 amino acids long. The CDR3 DNA sequence: TGTGCCAGCAGCTTAAGGCGGACTAGCACAGATACGCAGTATTTT. Translation: CASSLRRTSTDTQYF.

The V and J genes are TRBV11-2 and TRBJ2-3; D unresolved. V was clipped by 2 bases and J by 1 base, with 10 bases between them. Germline V CDR1 and CDR2: SGHAT, FQNNGV. The CDR3 is 15 amino acids. The CDR3 sequence is CASSLSWAGTDTQYF. The DNA for the CDR3 is TGTGCCAGCAGCTTATCGTGGGCCGGCACAGATACGCAGTATTTT.

This chain uses TRBV7-2 with TRBJ2-5; TRBD2 aligns across 8 bases. The end of the DNA fits TRBJ2-7 better, so the J call may be wrong. The CDR3 runs to 17 residues. Per germline, CDR1 SGHTA and CDR2 FQGNSA. DNA of the CDR3: TGTGCCAGCAGCTTATATATTGCGGGGGGCGTCTCCTACGAGCAGTACTTC. This sequence encodes CASSLYIAGGVSYEQYF.

The chain uses TRBV4-3 and TRBJ2-1; possibly TRBD2 for D (7 bases). CDR3 size: 17 residues. Germline V gene sequence: CDR1 LGHNA, CDR2 YSLEER. Trimming cost V 2 bases and J 8 bases, with 22 bases left between them. CDR3 sequence reads: CASSQSYGGGPLDEQFF. CDR3 nucleotide sequence: TGCGCCAGCAGCCAATCCTATGGGGGGGGGCCTCTGGATGAGCAGTTCTTC.

The chain is built from TRBV29-1 and TRBJ1-2; D possibly corresponds to TRBD1 (5 bases). The germline V and J ends were trimmed by 3 bases and 7 bases, with 12 bases remaining between them. The CDR3 covers 12 residues. CDR1 is SQVTM and CDR2 is ANQGSEA in the germline V gene. CDR3 residues: CSVEWGEVGYTF. DNA for the CDR3: TGCAGCGTTGAGTGGGGGGAAGTTGGCTACACCTTC. Full variable domain (remainder filled in from reference TRBV29-1 and TRBJ1-2): SAVISQKPSRDICQRGTSLTIQCQVDSQVTMMFWYRQQPGQSLTLIATANQGSEATYESGFVIDKFPISRPNLTFSTLTVSNMSPEDSSIYLCSVEWGEVGYTFGSGTRLTVV.

This chain links TRBV2 with TRBJ2-1; D uncertain. With 6 bases removed from V and 7 bases from J, the gap between germline ends came to 19 bases. The CDR3 consists of 15 residues. Germline V gene sequence: CDR1 SNHLY, CDR2 FYNNEI. In nucleotides, the CDR3 is TGTGCCAGCAGAGAGATAGCTCTTCGCCAGAATGAGCAGTTCTTC. Encoded protein: CASREIALRQNEQFF.

The rearrangement links TRBV7-8 to TRBJ2-7, with D hard to call. V lost 1 base, J lost 4 bases, and 14 bases lay in between. This CDR3 is 15 amino acids long. Per the germline V gene, CDR1 is SGHVS and CDR2 is FQNEAQ. CDR3 residues: CASSLELARTYEQYF. DNA for the CDR3: TGTGCCAGCAGCTTAGAGCTGGCTAGAACTTACGAGCAGTACTTC.

V usage is TRBV10-3 and J usage is TRBJ1-1; TRBD1 aligns across 7 bases. CDR3 size: 10 residues. CDR1 and CDR2 (germline): ENHRY, SYGVKD. The CDR3 spells CATGEAEAFF. CDR3 DNA sequence: TGTGCTACAGGGGAGGCTGAAGCTTTCTTT.

Only one count was recorded for this clone. The gene calls are TRBV6-5 and TRBJ2-5, with 10 bases lining up with TRBD1. The assigned J gene may be wrong: the sequence end matches TRBJ2-7 better. The length of the CDR3 is 14 residues. The germline V gene has CDR1 MNHEY and CDR2 SVGAGI. Here the CDR3 reads CASSYGTGAYEQYF. CDR3 in DNA: TGTGCCAGCAGTTATGGGACAGGGGCCTACGAGCAGTACTTC.

This chain joins TRBV7-9 and TRBJ2-3; TRBD2 agrees at 7 bases. Germline loops: CDR1 SEHNR, CDR2 FQNEAQ (reference sequence). V lost 3 bases and J lost 1; bases outside the gene matches: 4. CDR3 length: 15 residues. The CDR3 loop is CASSFFSGGTDTQYF. The CDR3 nucleotides read TGTGCCAGCAGCTTCTTCAGCGGGGGCACAGATACGCAGTATTTT.